This T cell receptor beta chain originates from a study of blood T cells in healthy people across ages. A J-beta primer mix and a sample-barcoded 5' primer were used in a second PCR of about 7 to 11 cycles. From the 5' RACE reads, TCRdb called clonotypes with MiXCR, one entry per CDR3 protein. The table has 700,000 to 900,000 distinct CDR3 sequences, 20% to 30% seen once. The same data also contributed to another study, on T cells of mothers and their children.

Sequencing used blood. The clonotype comes from a boy younger than 18 in good health.

CDR3 in amino acids: CASSEIAGGLGEQFF. CDR3 DNA: TGTGCCAGCAGTGAAATAGCGGGGGGGCTGGGTGAGCAGTTCTTC. The chain carries TRBV2 and TRBJ2-1; 11 bases align to TRBD2. J was trimmed by 9 bases and V by 2 bases; bases with no gene match: 6. The CDR3 spans 15 residues. Per the germline V gene, CDR1 is SNHLY and CDR2 is FYNNEI.